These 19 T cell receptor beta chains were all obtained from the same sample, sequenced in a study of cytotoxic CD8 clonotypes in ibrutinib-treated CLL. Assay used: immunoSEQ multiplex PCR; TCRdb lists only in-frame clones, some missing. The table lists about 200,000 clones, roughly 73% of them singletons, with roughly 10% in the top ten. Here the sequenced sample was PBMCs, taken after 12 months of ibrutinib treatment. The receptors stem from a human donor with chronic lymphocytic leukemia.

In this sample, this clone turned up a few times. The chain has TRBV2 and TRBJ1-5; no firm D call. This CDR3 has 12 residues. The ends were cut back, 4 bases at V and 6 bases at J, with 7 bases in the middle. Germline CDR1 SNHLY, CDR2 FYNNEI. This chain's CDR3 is CASSGERQPQHF. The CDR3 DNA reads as TGTGCCAGCAGTGGAGAACGTCAGCCCCAGCATTTT.

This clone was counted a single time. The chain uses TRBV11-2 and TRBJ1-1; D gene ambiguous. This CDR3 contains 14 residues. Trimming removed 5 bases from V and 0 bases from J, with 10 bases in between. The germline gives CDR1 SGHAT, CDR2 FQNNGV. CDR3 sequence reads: CASSQHELNTEAFF. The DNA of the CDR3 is TGTGCCAGCAGCCAACACGAATTGAACACTGAAGCTTTCTTT. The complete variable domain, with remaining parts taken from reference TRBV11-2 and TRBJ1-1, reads EAGVAQSPRYKIIEKRQSVAFWCNPISGHATLYWYQQILGQGPKLLIQFQNNGVVDDSQLPKDRFSAERLKGVDSTLKIQPAKLEDSAVYLCASSQHELNTEAFFGQGTRLTVV.

The CDR3 DNA sequence: TGTGCCAGCAGTCACCGACAGGGCGGTAATGAAAAACTGTTTTTT. Protein sequence: CASSHRQGGNEKLFF. The V gene is TRBV28, the J gene TRBJ1-4; 7 bases map to TRBD1. V gave up 5 bases and J gave up 4 bases; unmatched junction bases: 7. Germline V gene data show CDR1 as MDHEN and CDR2 as SYDVKM. CDR3 length equals 15 residues. The full variable domain, its missing parts supplied by reference TRBV28 and TRBJ1-4, is DVKVTQSSRYLVKRTGEKVFLECVQDMDHENMFWYRQDPGLGLRLIYFSYDVKMKEKGDIPEGYSVSREKKERFSLILESASTNQTSMYLCASSHRQGGNEKLFFGSGTQLSVL.

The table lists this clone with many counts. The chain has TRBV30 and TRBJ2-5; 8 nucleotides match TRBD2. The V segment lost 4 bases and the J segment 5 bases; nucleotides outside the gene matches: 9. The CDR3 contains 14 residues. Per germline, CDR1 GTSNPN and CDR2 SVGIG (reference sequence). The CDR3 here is CAWTVRGGKETQYF. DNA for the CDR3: TGTGCCTGGACAGTACGGGGGGGAAAGGAGACCCAGTACTTC.

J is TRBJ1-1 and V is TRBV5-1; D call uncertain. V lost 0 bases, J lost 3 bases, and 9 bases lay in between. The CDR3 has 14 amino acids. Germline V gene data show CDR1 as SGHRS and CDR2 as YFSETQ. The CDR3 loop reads CASSLGSLHTEAFF. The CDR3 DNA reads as TGCGCCAGCAGCTTGGGGTCATTGCACACTGAAGCTTTCTTT.

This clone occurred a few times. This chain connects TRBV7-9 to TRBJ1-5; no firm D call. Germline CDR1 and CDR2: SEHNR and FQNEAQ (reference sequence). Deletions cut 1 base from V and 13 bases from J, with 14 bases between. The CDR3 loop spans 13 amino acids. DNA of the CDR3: TGTGCCAGCAGCTTAGACCGTTCCACCCGGCAGCATTTT. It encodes CASSLDRSTRQHF.

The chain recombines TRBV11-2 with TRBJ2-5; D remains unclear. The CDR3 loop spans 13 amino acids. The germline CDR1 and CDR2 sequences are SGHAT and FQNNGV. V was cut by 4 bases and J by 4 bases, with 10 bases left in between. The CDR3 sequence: CASSSIGRETQYF. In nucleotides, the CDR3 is TGTGCCAGCAGCTCGATCGGACGAGAGACCCAGTACTTC.

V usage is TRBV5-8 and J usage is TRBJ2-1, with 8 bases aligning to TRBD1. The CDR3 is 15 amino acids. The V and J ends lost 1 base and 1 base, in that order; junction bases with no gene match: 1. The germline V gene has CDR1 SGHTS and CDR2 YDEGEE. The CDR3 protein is CASSLTGGSYNEQFF. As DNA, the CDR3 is TGTGCCAGCAGCTTGACAGGGGGATCCTACAATGAGCAGTTCTTC.

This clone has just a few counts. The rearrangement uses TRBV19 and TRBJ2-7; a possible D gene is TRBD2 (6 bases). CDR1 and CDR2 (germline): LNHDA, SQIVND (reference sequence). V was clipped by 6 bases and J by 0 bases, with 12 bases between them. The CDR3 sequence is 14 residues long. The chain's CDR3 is CASREGRGSYEQYF. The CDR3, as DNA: TGTGCCAGTAGGGAGGGCCGGGGCTCCTACGAGCAGTACTTC.

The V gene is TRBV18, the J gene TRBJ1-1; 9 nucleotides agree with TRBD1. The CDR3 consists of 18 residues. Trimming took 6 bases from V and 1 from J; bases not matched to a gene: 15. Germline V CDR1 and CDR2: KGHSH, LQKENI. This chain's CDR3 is CASSGQGHFLTKNTEAFF. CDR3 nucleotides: TGTGCCAGCTCGGGACAGGGTCACTTCCTGACTAAGAACACTGAAGCTTTCTTT.

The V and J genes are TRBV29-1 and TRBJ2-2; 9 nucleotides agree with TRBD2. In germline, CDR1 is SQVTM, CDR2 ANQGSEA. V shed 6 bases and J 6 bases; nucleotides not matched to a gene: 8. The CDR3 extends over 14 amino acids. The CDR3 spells CSVHSGGSAGELFF. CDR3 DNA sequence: TGCAGCGTACATAGCGGGGGATCCGCCGGGGAGCTGTTTTTT.

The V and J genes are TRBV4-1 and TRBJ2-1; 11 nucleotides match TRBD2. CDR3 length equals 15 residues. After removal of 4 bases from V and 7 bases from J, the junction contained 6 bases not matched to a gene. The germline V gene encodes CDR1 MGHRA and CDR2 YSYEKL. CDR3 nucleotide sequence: TGCGCCAGCAGCCCTCCGGGACTAGCGGTAAATGAGCAGTTCTTC. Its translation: CASSPPGLAVNEQFF.

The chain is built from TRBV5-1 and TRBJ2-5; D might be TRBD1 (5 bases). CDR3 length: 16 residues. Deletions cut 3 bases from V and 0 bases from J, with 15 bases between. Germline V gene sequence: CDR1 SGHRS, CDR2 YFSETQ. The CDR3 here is CASSSSVRVDQETQYF. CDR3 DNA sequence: TGCGCCAGCAGCTCAAGCGTCAGGGTCGACCAAGAGACCCAGTACTTC.

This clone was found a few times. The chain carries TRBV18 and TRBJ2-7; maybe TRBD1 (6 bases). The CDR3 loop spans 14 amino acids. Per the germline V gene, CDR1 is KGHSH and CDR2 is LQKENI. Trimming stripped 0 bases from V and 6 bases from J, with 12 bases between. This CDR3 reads CASSPPDRSGEQYF. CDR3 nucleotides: TGTGCCAGCTCACCACCGGACAGAAGCGGCGAGCAGTACTTC.

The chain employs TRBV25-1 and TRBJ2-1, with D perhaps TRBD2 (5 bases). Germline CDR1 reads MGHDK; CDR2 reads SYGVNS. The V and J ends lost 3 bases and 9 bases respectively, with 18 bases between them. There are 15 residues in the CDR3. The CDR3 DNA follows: TGTGCCAGCAGTGAGAGTACTAGTCCGGCGGGTGAGCAGTTCTTC. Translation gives CASSESTSPAGEQFF. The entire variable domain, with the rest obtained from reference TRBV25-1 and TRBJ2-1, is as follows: EADIYQTPRYLVIGTGKKITLECSQTMGHDKMYWYQQDPGMELHLIHYSYGVNSTEKGDLSSESTVSRIRTEHFPLTLESARPSHTSQYLCASSESTSPAGEQFFGPGTRLTVL.

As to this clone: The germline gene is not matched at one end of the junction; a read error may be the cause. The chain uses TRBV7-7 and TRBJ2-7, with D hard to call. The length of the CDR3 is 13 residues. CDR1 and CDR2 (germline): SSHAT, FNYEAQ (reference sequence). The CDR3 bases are TGTGCTAGCAGCCACTCGGATGGCTACGAGCAGTACTTC. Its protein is CASSHSDGYEQYF.

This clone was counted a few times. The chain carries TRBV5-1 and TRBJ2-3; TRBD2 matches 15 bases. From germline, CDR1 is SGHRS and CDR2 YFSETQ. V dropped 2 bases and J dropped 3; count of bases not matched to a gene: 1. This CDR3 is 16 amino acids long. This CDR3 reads CASSLGTSGRTDTQYF. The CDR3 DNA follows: TGCGCCAGCAGCTTAGGGACTAGCGGGAGGACAGATACGCAGTATTTT.

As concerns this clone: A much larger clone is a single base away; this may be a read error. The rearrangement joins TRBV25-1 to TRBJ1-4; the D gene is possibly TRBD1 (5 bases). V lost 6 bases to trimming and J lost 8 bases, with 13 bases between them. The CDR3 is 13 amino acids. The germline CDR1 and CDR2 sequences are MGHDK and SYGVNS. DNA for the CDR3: TGTGCCAGCAGATCTAGGGGTGAAGAAAAACTGTTTTTT. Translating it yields CASRSRGEEKLFF.

The CDR3 coding sequence is TGTGCCAGTAGAGCTTCGGGCCGTGGGACAGATACGCAGTATTTT. It translates to CASRASGRGTDTQYF. V and J are TRBV19 and TRBJ2-3; D remains unclear. V was clipped by 6 bases and J by 3 bases, with 16 bases between them. The CDR3 length is 15 residues. Germline CDR1 reads LNHDA; CDR2 reads SQIVND (reference sequence).